This TCR beta chain was documented in a study of T cell repertoires in cytomegalovirus infection. TCRdb re-called the reads with MiXCR, one entry per CDR3 protein. The table has 300,000 or so distinct CDR3 sequences, roughly 25% seen once. This clonotype was counted ten times or more. The antigen is not known. The material was cultured PBMCs, obtained from culture after CMV antigen stimulation. This sequence was found in a human donor in good health (CMV status not recorded). Some clones in this sample may be carry-over from other donors' samples.

CDR3 in DNA: TGTGCCAGCAGCTTAGAGCCAGCGAACACTGAAGCTTTCTTT. Its protein is CASSLEPANTEAFF. The chain has TRBV7-2 and TRBJ1-1; D is unresolved. V was pared by 1 base and J by 1 base, with 7 bases between. Germline CDR1 is SGHTA and CDR2 is FQGNSA. The CDR3 is made up of 14 amino acids.